This TCR beta chain originates from a study of shared clonotypes between healthy human individuals. The study enrolled healthy HIV-negative adults without recent acute infections or vaccinations as donors. Repertoires were generated with immunoSEQ multiplex PCR, while TCRdb's copy carries only in-frame clones and drops some. The sample includes 2 million to 2.5 million clones, approximately 94% of them seen just once. Germline CDR1 is SGHNT and CDR2 is YENEEA. This CDR3 region has 17 residues. The J segment lost 6 bases and the V segment lost 4 bases, leaving 10 bases of the junction unmatched. The chain recombines TRBV11-3 with TRBJ2-2; the match to TRBD1 covers 11 bases. This TCR derives from a man between 18 and 35 years old in good health. The material sequenced was naive CD4+ T cells sorted from blood. The subset: CD45RA+ positively selected. CDR3: CASSSRTGGIRAGELFF. The CDR3 coding sequence is TGTGCCAGCAGCTCCCGGACAGGGGGCATTAGGGCCGGGGAGCTGTTTTTT.